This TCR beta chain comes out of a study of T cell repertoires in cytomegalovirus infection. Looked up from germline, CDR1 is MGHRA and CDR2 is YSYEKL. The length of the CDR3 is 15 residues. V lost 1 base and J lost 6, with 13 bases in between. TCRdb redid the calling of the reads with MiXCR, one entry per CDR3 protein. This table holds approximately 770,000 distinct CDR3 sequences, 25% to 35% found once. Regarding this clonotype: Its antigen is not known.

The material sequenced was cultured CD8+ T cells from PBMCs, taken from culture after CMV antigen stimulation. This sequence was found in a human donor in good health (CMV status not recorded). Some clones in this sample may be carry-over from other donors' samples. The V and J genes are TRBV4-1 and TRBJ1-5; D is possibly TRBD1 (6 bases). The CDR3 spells CASSQGYQGLQPQHF. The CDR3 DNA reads TGCGCCAGCAGCCAAGGTTATCAGGGGCTTCAGCCCCAGCATTTT.